This TCR beta chain was captured in a study of CXCR3-negative and CXCR3-positive naive CD8 T cells. General study findings and limits: Naive subsets were similarly diverse, while memory CD8+ repertoires were much less diverse. The study found CXCR3 expression partially decreased after cryopreservation and ran most assays on fresh PBMCs. CXCR3-negative and CXCR3-positive naive cells shared comparable TRBV-TRBJ usage, but memory cells did not. CXCR3-positive naive cells had TRB CDR3s that were more hydrophobic than CXCR3-negative naive cells had.

Remarks on this clonotype: No antigen is known for it.

Libraries were UMI-labeled 5' RACE TRB cDNA. Using the 5' RACE reads, TCRdb records one entry per CDR3 protein without DNA. The sample totals 55,000 to 75,000 distinct CDR3 sequences; its top ten clones hold just over 0.7%. The germline V gene encodes CDR1 SQVTM and CDR2 ANQGSEA. The CDR3 runs 12 residues. Cells classed as naive CD8+ T cells were CD45RO-CCR7+CD27+CD95-. The receptor was isolated from a human donor in good health. Some clones in this sample may be carry-over from other donors' samples. The V gene is TRBV29-1, the J gene TRBJ2-3; there is no DNA to check the TCRdb D call of TRBD1. Source material: naive CXCR3+ CD8+ T cells from blood. As to subset: CD45RO-CCR7+CD27+CD95- naive CD8+ T cells expressing CXCR3 (TNR3+). CDR3 loop: CSLRTGTDTQYF.